Below, 27 T cell receptor beta chains from the same sample are listed, as sequenced in a study of chemoradiotherapy in HPV16-positive cancers. TCRdb's copy holds only in-frame clones and misses some; the assay was immunoSEQ multiplex PCR. There are 20,000 to 25,000 clones in the sample; roughly 92% occur only once, and about a sixth lies in the top ten. The source material was blood, sampled from a patient who underwent chemoradiotherapy. The origin of the receptors is a human donor with HPV-associated anogenital cancer.

V usage is TRBV5-1 and J usage is TRBJ2-7, with TRBD1 matching 7 bases. The CDR3 loop spans 14 amino acids. Germline V lookup: CDR1 SGHRS, CDR2 YFSETQ. The junction had 1 base not matched to a gene; V was cut back by 1 base and J by 0 bases. CDR3 sequence: CASSLWTGSYEQYF. Here the CDR3 DNA reads TGCGCCAGCAGCTTGTGGACAGGCTCCTACGAGCAGTACTTC.

This clone has only one observation. The V gene is TRBV7-9, the J gene TRBJ2-1; D tentatively fits TRBD1 or TRBD2 (5 bases each). V gave up 4 bases and J gave up 3 bases, with 13 bases separating them. This CDR3 contains 15 residues. Per the germline V gene, CDR1 is SEHNR and CDR2 is FQNEAQ (reference sequence). In DNA form, the CDR3 reads TGTGCCAGCAGCTCGGCCGGGACCTACTACAATGAGCAGTTCTTC. It yields the protein CASSSAGTYYNEQFF.

The chain has TRBV18 and TRBJ2-2; no definite D call. The CDR3 loop spans 15 amino acids. Germline V gene sequence: CDR1 KGHSH, CDR2 LQKENI. Trimming stripped 2 bases from V and 3 bases from J, with 10 bases between. The CDR3, as DNA: TGTGCCAGCTCACCAGTTCGATCGGACACCGGGGAGCTGTTTTTT. Protein product: CASSPVRSDTGELFF.

The chain couples TRBV6-1 to TRBJ2-3, with D perhaps assigned TRBD1 or TRBD2 (5 bases each). V shed 2 bases and J shed 0 bases, with 12 bases lying between them. Germline-derived CDR1 and CDR2 are MNHNS and SASEGT. The CDR3 has 16 amino acids. DNA for the CDR3: TGTGCCAGCAGTGAAATCGGGGCTACTAGCACAGATACGCAGTATTTT. Its translation is CASSEIGATSTDTQYF.

This chain uses TRBV28 with TRBJ1-1; weak D call: TRBD1 (6 bases). The germline V gene has CDR1 MDHEN and CDR2 SYDVKM. This CDR3 has 14 residues. V shed 5 bases and J shed 1 base, with 11 bases lying between them. CDR3 in amino acids: CASSLWGRNTEAFF. In DNA form, the CDR3 reads TGTGCCAGCAGTCTTTGGGGGCGGAACACTGAAGCTTTCTTT.

The chain couples TRBV29-1 to TRBJ1-1; no firm D call. V dropped 4 bases and J dropped 3 bases, with 9 bases sitting between them. CDR1 and CDR2 from the germline V gene are SQVTM and ANQGSEA. The CDR3 has 12 amino acids. CDR3 in DNA: TGCAGCGTTGTAACCACCTACACTGAAGCTTTCTTT. Protein sequence: CSVVTTYTEAFF. Drawing the rest from reference TRBV29-1 and TRBJ1-1, the complete variable domain is SAVISQKPSRDICQRGTSLTIQCQVDSQVTMMFWYRQQPGQSLTLIATANQGSEATYESGFVIDKFPISRPNLTFSTLTVSNMSPEDSSIYLCSVVTTYTEAFFGQGTRLTVV.

V and J are TRBV19 and TRBJ2-1; no clear D gene. Trimming stripped 8 bases from V and 9 bases from J, with 23 bases between. This CDR3 spans 15 amino acids. From germline, CDR1 is LNHDA and CDR2 SQIVND (reference sequence). The CDR3 loop reads CASRLGSLGWGEQFF. For the CDR3, the DNA is TGTGCCAGTCGCTTGGGCTCCCTCGGATGGGGTGAGCAGTTCTTC.

The chain recombines TRBV5-6 with TRBJ2-2, with 7 bases aligning to TRBD1. The V and J ends lost 1 base and 1 base, in that order; junction bases with no gene match: 4. The CDR3 contains 16 residues. The germline gives CDR1 SGHDT, CDR2 YYEEEE. CDR3 DNA: TGTGCCAGCAGCTTGTTCGGGACAGTGAACACCGGGGAGCTGTTTTTT. Its protein product is CASSLFGTVNTGELFF.

The table lists this clone with a count of one. V and J are TRBV28 and TRBJ2-7; 8 bases agree with TRBD2. The germline V gene encodes CDR1 MDHEN and CDR2 SYDVKM. This CDR3 is 15 amino acids long. After removal of 3 bases from V and 0 bases from J, the junction contained 4 bases not matched to a gene. The CDR3 reads CASSLGSGNSYEQYF. The DNA for the CDR3 is TGTGCCAGCAGTTTGGGTAGCGGGAACTCCTACGAGCAGTACTTC.

The chain has TRBV2 and TRBJ1-2; TRBD1 is a possible D gene (5 bases). In germline, CDR1 is SNHLY, CDR2 FYNNEI. The germline V and J ends were trimmed by 6 bases and 3 bases, with 8 bases remaining between them. The CDR3 runs 12 residues. Written as DNA, the CDR3 is TGTGCCAGCAGGGGGGACCACTATGGCTACACCTTC. It codes for CASRGDHYGYTF. Using reference TRBV2 and TRBJ1-2 for the parts outside the CDR3, the full variable domain is EPEVTQTPSHQVTQMGQEVILRCVPISNHLYFYWYRQILGQKVEFLVSFYNNEISEKSEIFDDQFSVERPDGSNFTLKIRSTKLEDSAMYFCASRGDHYGYTFGSGTRLTVV.

This clone was counted only a few times. The chain recombines TRBV19 with TRBJ2-7; D is tentatively TRBD1 or TRBD2 (6 bases each). V was clipped by 8 bases and J by 2 bases, with 13 bases between them. The CDR3 spans 13 residues. CDR1 is LNHDA, CDR2 SQIVND, per germline (reference sequence). DNA of the CDR3: TGTGCCAGTTCTCGGGGGCTAGCCTACGAGCAGTACTTC. This sequence encodes CASSRGLAYEQYF.

This chain connects TRBV7-2 to TRBJ2-3; tentatively, D is TRBD2 (6 bases). The CDR3 has 15 residues. Trimming pared 5 bases from V and 5 bases from J, leaving 17 bases between. The germline V gene has CDR1 SGHTA and CDR2 FQGNSA. The CDR3 spells CASSRSGPYLDTQYF. CDR3 sequence (DNA): TGTGCCAGCAGCCGTAGCGGACCCTATTTAGATACGCAGTATTTT.

In its sample, this clone was seen a few times. V usage is TRBV19 and J usage is TRBJ1-5, with D possibly being TRBD1 (5 bases). V dropped 5 bases and J dropped 7 bases, with 9 bases sitting between them. Germline CDR1 and CDR2: LNHDA and SQIVND (reference sequence). This CDR3 is built from 12 residues. The CDR3 is CASSEGSQPQHF. The CDR3 nucleotides read TGTGCCAGTAGTGAGGGGTCGCAGCCCCAGCATTTT.

This sequence joins TRBV21-1 and TRBJ1-2; the table calls TRBD1, which could not be checked here. TRBV21-1 is termed a pseudogene. The CDR3 extends over 13 amino acids. CDR3 bases: TGTGCCAGCAGCAACCCAGGACAGGGGAAGGCCACCTTC. It encodes CASSNPGQGKATF.

This clone was observed a few times. This chain links TRBV29-1 with TRBJ2-2, with 8 nucleotides matching TRBD2. V was clipped by 5 bases and J by 6 bases; unmatched bases: 17. The V gene's germline CDR1 is SQVTM and CDR2 ANQGSEA. The CDR3 contains 17 residues. CDR3 region: CSVPRGSSGSGSGELFF. The DNA for the CDR3 is TGCAGCGTTCCCCGGGGTTCAAGCGGGAGTGGGTCCGGGGAGCTGTTTTTT.

The rearrangement joins TRBV6-6 to TRBJ2-1; D not resolved. The CDR3 extends over 13 amino acids. The V gene's germline CDR1 is MNHNY and CDR2 SVGAGI (reference sequence). V dropped 4 bases and J dropped 1 base, with 5 bases sitting between them. The CDR3 bases are TGTGCCAGCAGTTTTCGGTCCTACAATGAGCAGTTCTTC. Its protein product is CASSFRSYNEQFF.

The chain uses TRBV28 and TRBJ2-3; 8 nucleotides align to TRBD2. CDR3 length: 15 residues. Germline trimming cut 5 bases from V and 4 bases from J; bases unmatched to any gene: 8. CDR1 is MDHEN and CDR2 is SYDVKM in the germline V gene. CDR3 residues: CASSISGVGADTQYF. The CDR3 region has the DNA TGTGCCAGCAGTATTAGCGGGGTCGGTGCAGATACGCAGTATTTT.

This chain joins TRBV18 and TRBJ2-3, with TRBD1 identical over 10 bases. CDR1 and CDR2 (germline): KGHSH, LQKENI. V trimming: 3 bases; J trimming: 4 bases; junction bases outside the gene matches: 4. This CDR3 has 15 residues. For the CDR3, the DNA is TGTGCCAGCTCACCGGGACAGGGGATGCCAGATACGCAGTATTTT. It translates to CASSPGQGMPDTQYF.

V gene TRBV11-2 combines with J gene TRBJ2-5; 9 bases match TRBD1. J was trimmed by 3 bases and V by 4 bases; bases with no gene match: 9. In germline, CDR1 is SGHAT, CDR2 FQNNGV. This CDR3 spans 16 amino acids. The CDR3 spells CASSSRFRDREETQYF. DNA of the CDR3: TGTGCCAGCAGCTCGAGATTTCGGGACAGGGAAGAGACCCAGTACTTC.

The chain recombines TRBV28 with TRBJ1-3, with D maybe TRBD1 (5 bases). V lost 3 bases to trimming and J lost 4 bases, with 13 bases between them. CDR3 length equals 15 residues. Germline V gene data show CDR1 as MDHEN and CDR2 as SYDVKM. The CDR3 bases are TGTGCCAGCAGTTTGCCCTCGACAGCGGGAAACACCATATATTTT. Its protein is CASSLPSTAGNTIYF.

This clone was found once. The chain recombines TRBV7-7 with TRBJ2-3; 16 nucleotides agree with TRBD2. From germline, CDR1 is SSHAT and CDR2 FNYEAQ (reference sequence). CDR3 length equals 16 residues. Trimming at V came to 5 bases and at J to 3 bases, leaving 2 bases not matched to a gene. The chain's CDR3 is CASSEGLAGGTDTQYF. The DNA of the CDR3 is TGTGCCAGCAGCGAGGGACTAGCGGGGGGGACAGATACGCAGTATTTT.

The V gene is TRBV7-3, the J gene TRBJ2-3, with TRBD2 identical over 12 bases. The junction had 5 bases not matched to a gene; V was cut back by 4 bases and J by 3 bases. Germline CDR1 and CDR2: SGHTA and FQGTGA. The CDR3 runs to 16 residues. CDR3 nucleotides: TGTGCCAGCAGCTCGGGACTAGCGGGTCCGACAGATACGCAGTATTTT. It specifies CASSSGLAGPTDTQYF.

The rearrangement uses TRBV7-2 and TRBJ1-4, with 8 positions matching TRBD1. The CDR3 loop spans 15 amino acids. V trimming: 4 bases; J trimming: 3 bases; junction bases outside the gene matches: 4. Germline V gives CDR1 SGHTA, CDR2 FQGNSA. CDR3 sequence (DNA): TGTGCCAGCAGCTCCTACAGGGGGGCTAATGAAAAACTGTTTTTT. Protein product: CASSSYRGANEKLFF.

The chain joins TRBV27 to TRBJ1-3, with D tentatively TRBD1 (5 bases). The V and J ends lost 6 bases and 8 bases respectively, with 8 bases between them. The CDR3 consists of 11 residues. Germline V CDR1 and CDR2: MNHEY, SMNVEV (reference sequence). DNA for the CDR3: TGTGCCAGCAGCCAGGGAGACACCATATATTTT. The encoded protein is CASSQGDTIYF.

V usage is TRBV4-2 and J usage is TRBJ1-4; 11 nucleotides line up with TRBD1. The V gene's germline CDR1 is LGHNA and CDR2 YNFKEQ. The V gene end was trimmed by 4 bases and the J gene end by 3 bases; junction bases not matched to a gene: 10. The CDR3 consists of 18 residues. DNA for the CDR3: TGTGCCAGCAGCCCGCCCCTTTGGACAGGGGGCCCTAATGAAAAACTGTTTTTT. It specifies CASSPPLWTGGPNEKLFF.

This rearrangement joins TRBV25-1 to TRBJ1-6; tentatively, D is TRBD1 (5 bases). The CDR3 sequence is 15 residues long. The germline V gene has CDR1 MGHDK and CDR2 SYGVNS. Trimming stripped 4 bases from V and 3 bases from J, with 10 bases between. CDR3 region: CASSVSGYYNSPLHF. In DNA form, the CDR3 reads TGTGCCAGCAGTGTATCAGGGTACTATAATTCACCCCTCCACTTT.

V and J are TRBV7-2 and TRBJ2-7, with 11 bases matching TRBD2. The V segment lost 2 bases and the J segment 2 bases; nucleotides outside the gene matches: 5. The CDR3 has 16 amino acids. The germline CDR1 and CDR2 sequences are SGHTA and FQGNSA. This CDR3 reads CASSLIPGLAAYEQYF. Here the CDR3 DNA reads TGTGCCAGCAGCTTAATTCCGGGACTAGCGGCCTACGAGCAGTACTTC.